Included here is one T cell receptor (beta chain) sequence, with context. Its antigen is still unknown. These data come from a study of vaccination and CD4 T cells after COVID-19. The V end lost 1 base, the J end lost 11 bases, and 14 bases lay between the germline ends. CDR1 and CDR2 from the germline V gene are MNHNS and SASEGT. The CDR3 length is 13 residues. The treatment is: approximately 9-day PBMC culture with coronavirus spike peptide pools or control peptides (ViraFEST assay). ViraFEST used peptide pools to expand antigen-specific T cells, then sequenced TCRs. CD4+ T cells that had been cultured provided DNA sequenced with the Oncomine TCR Beta short-read assay. TCRdb re-called the PCR reads with MiXCR, one entry per CDR3 protein. Of approximately 17,000 distinct CDR3 sequences listed, under 60% are singletons.

V and J are TRBV6-1 and TRBJ1-1; weak D call: TRBD1 (6 bases). The receptor's source is a human donor who had recovered from COVID-19. The sample consisted of CD4+ T cells from blood, cultured in vitro. In DNA form, the CDR3 reads TGTGCCAGCAGTGAAGGTTTTCGAGGGGGGGCTTTCTTT. This gives the protein CASSEGFRGGAFF.